The 25 T cell receptor beta chains reported below all come from one sample, sequenced in a study of T cell responses to AZD1222 COVID-19 vaccine. Method: immunoSEQ multiplex PCR; TCRdb's copy keeps in-frame clones and lacks some. Of some 110,000 clones listed, roughly 92% are singletons. The source material was peripheral blood, sampled on day 0 of AZD1222 vaccination. The receptor source for this set is an adult in good health.

The chain uses TRBV7-8 and TRBJ1-1, with D tentatively TRBD1 (5 bases). Trimming removed 7 bases at V and 0 bases at J, with 21 bases between. This CDR3 has 17 amino acids. The germline V gene has CDR1 SGHVS and CDR2 FQNEAQ. The DNA of the CDR3 is TGTGCCAGCACCAAAATCCCAGGGACTCTGATGAACACTGAAGCTTTCTTT. As protein: CASTKIPGTLMNTEAFF.

The chain recombines TRBV6-5 with TRBJ1-4; 8 positions agree with TRBD1. V gave up 0 bases and J gave up 3 bases; unmatched junction bases: 3. This CDR3 region has 16 residues. The V gene's germline CDR1 is MNHEY and CDR2 SVGAGI. The CDR3 region has the DNA TGTGCCAGCAGTTACTCAACAGGGGGGGCTAATGAAAAACTGTTTTTT. Translating gives CASSYSTGGANEKLFF.

The chain combines TRBV7-9 with TRBJ2-1; 9 bases line up with TRBD1. The CDR3 covers 15 residues. J was trimmed by 5 bases and V by 3 bases; bases with no gene match: 5. Germline values: CDR1 SEHNR, CDR2 FQNEAQ (reference sequence). Here the CDR3 DNA reads TGTGCCAGCAGCTTTTGGGACAGGGTCCACAATGAGCAGTTCTTC. It translates to CASSFWDRVHNEQFF. The whole variable domain, filled in from reference TRBV7-9 and TRBJ2-1, reads DTGVSQNPRHKITKRGQNVTFRCDPISEHNRLYWYRQTLGQGPEFLTYFQNEAQLEKSRLLSDRFSAERPKGSFSTLEIQRTEQGDSAMYLCASSFWDRVHNEQFFGPGTRLTVL.

V usage is TRBV28 and J usage is TRBJ2-6, with D perhaps matching TRBD1 or TRBD2 (5 bases each). V was trimmed by 6 bases and J by 0 bases, leaving 15 bases between them. The CDR3 loop spans 17 amino acids. CDR1 is MDHEN, CDR2 SYDVKM, per germline. Here the CDR3 DNA reads TGTGCCAGCAGCCTCCTGGGGGTGACCTCTGGGGCCAACGTCCTGACTTTC. Its translation: CASSLLGVTSGANVLTF.

The chain has TRBV3-1 (or the pseudogene TRBV3-2) and TRBJ2-1; the D gene is possibly TRBD2 (5 bases). The CDR3 has 13 residues. The germline CDR1 and CDR2 sequences are LGHDT and YNNKEL (reference sequence). Trimming cost V 2 bases and J 7 bases, with 9 bases left between them. CDR3 loop: CASSQQLGNEQFF. The CDR3 bases are TGTGCCAGCAGCCAACAACTAGGGAATGAGCAGTTCTTC.

The chain uses TRBV6-5 and TRBJ1-1; D may be TRBD1 (5 bases). Germline V lookup: CDR1 MNHEY, CDR2 SVGAGI. The CDR3 spans 12 residues. V lost 11 bases to trimming and J lost 4 bases, with 14 bases between them. The CDR3 loop is CAYGGVGTEAFF. In DNA form, the CDR3 reads TGTGCCTATGGGGGGGTTGGCACTGAAGCTTTCTTT.

This chain joins TRBV7-2 and TRBJ1-2; D may be TRBD1 (6 bases). The germline gives CDR1 SGHTA, CDR2 FQGNSA. V lost 3 bases to trimming and J lost 0 bases, with 20 bases between them. This CDR3 contains 18 residues. Written as DNA, the CDR3 is TGTGCCAGCAGCTTCGTTAGGGGGGGGACCAAAGCTAACTATGGCTACACCTTC. Translating gives CASSFVRGGTKANYGYTF.

The rearrangement uses TRBV29-1 and TRBJ1-1; D might be TRBD1 (6 bases). Trimming left V 4 bases short and J 8 bases short, with 14 bases between. CDR3 length: 12 amino acids. CDR1 SQVTM and CDR2 ANQGSEA come from the germline V gene. The CDR3 region has the DNA TGCAGCGTTGGAAGGGGGGCGGCAGAAGCTTTCTTT. Translating it yields CSVGRGAAEAFF.

The chain employs TRBV30 and TRBJ2-7; 8 bases are shared with TRBD1. Per germline, CDR1 GTSNPN and CDR2 SVGIG (reference sequence). The CDR3 is 13 amino acids. V trimming: 4 bases; J trimming: 3 bases; junction bases outside the gene matches: 5. CDR3 in DNA: TGTGCCTGGACAGGGGGCGATGGCTACGAGCAGTACTTC. It is translated as CAWTGGDGYEQYF.

The chain is built from TRBV6-6 and TRBJ2-2, with D unclear. This CDR3 has 12 residues. Trimming stripped 10 bases from V and 8 bases from J, with 14 bases between. From germline, CDR1 is MNHNY and CDR2 SVGAGI (reference sequence). In nucleotides, the CDR3 is TGTGCCATTACCCGCTGGGGAGGGGAGCTGTTTTTT. It specifies CAITRWGGELFF.

The chain couples TRBV5-6 to TRBJ2-7, with TRBD2 as a possible D gene (6 bases). Germline-derived CDR1 and CDR2 are SGHDT and YYEEEE. Trimming removed 7 bases at V and 5 bases at J, with 22 bases between. The CDR3 totals 15 residues. CDR3 loop: CASGPGAGSAHEQYF. The CDR3 DNA follows: TGTGCCAGCGGGCCCGGGGCGGGAAGCGCCCACGAGCAGTACTTC.

The rearrangement joins TRBV6-5 to TRBJ1-2; D not resolved. This CDR3 spans 13 amino acids. V lost 2 bases and J lost 7, with 11 bases in between. The germline CDR1 and CDR2 sequences are MNHEY and SVGAGI. This chain's CDR3 is CASSYASEGGYTF. The CDR3 nucleotides are TGTGCCAGCAGTTACGCCTCGGAGGGTGGCTACACCTTC.

This clone was observed a single time. The chain recombines TRBV5-1 with TRBJ1-4; TRBD1 agrees at 7 bases. The germline CDR1 and CDR2 sequences are SGHRS and YFSETQ. Germline trimming cut 9 bases from V and 2 bases from J; bases unmatched to any gene: 10. CDR3 length: 15 residues. The CDR3 loop is CATRQGVLTNEKLFF. The CDR3 DNA follows: TGCGCCACGCGGCAGGGGGTTCTTACTAATGAAAAACTGTTTTTT.

This clone has only a few counts. The V call is TRBV5-1, the J call TRBJ1-1; D remains unclear. The CDR3 has 11 amino acids. V was shortened by 1 base and J by 8 bases, with 6 bases between the two germline ends. Germline V gene lookup returns CDR1 SGHRS and CDR2 YFSETQ. DNA of the CDR3: TGCGCCAGCAGCTTGACGGGGGAAGCTTTCTTT. It translates to CASSLTGEAFF.

The chain links TRBV5-1 to TRBJ2-1, with 9 bases lining up with TRBD1. The J segment lost 8 bases and the V segment lost 2 bases, leaving 8 bases of the junction unmatched. The CDR3 totals 15 residues. The germline CDR1 and CDR2 sequences are SGHRS and YFSETQ. DNA for the CDR3: TGCGCCAGCAGCTTCCGGGACAGGGCCTTCGATGAGCAGTTCTTC. Translating gives CASSFRDRAFDEQFF.

This rearrangement joins TRBV7-2 to TRBJ1-1; TRBD1 agrees at 7 bases. CDR1 and CDR2 from the germline V gene are SGHTA and FQGNSA. The CDR3 spans 16 residues. With V trimmed by 5 bases and J by 4 bases, 13 bases remained unmatched. The CDR3 region has the DNA TGTGCCAGCAGCCGGCCGGGCAGGGGGTTCGGCACTGAAGCTTTCTTT. Amino acid sequence: CASSRPGRGFGTEAFF.

The chain combines TRBV6-5 with TRBJ1-5; no clear D gene. The CDR3 spans 15 residues. With 7 bases removed from V and 1 base from J, the gap between germline ends came to 14 bases. From germline, CDR1 is MNHEY and CDR2 SVGAGI. CDR3 coding DNA: TGTGCCAGCAACCAGGTCTGGTCCAGCAATCAGCCCCAGCATTTT. Protein product: CASNQVWSSNQPQHF.

This clone occurred once. The V and J genes are TRBV19 and TRBJ1-5, with TRBD1 matching over 9 bases. Germline V CDR1 and CDR2: LNHDA, SQIVND (reference sequence). With V trimmed by 3 bases and J by 1 base, 1 base remained unmatched. This CDR3 has 15 amino acids. The CDR3 bases are TGTGCCAGTAGTATGACAGGGGGAAGCAATCAGCCCCAGCATTTT. This gives the protein CASSMTGGSNQPQHF.

This chain joins TRBV5-1 and TRBJ2-4; D remains ambiguous. The V end was cut by 3 bases, the J end by 3 bases, with 13 bases between. Germline V CDR1 and CDR2: SGHRS, YFSETQ. This CDR3 is built from 15 residues. The CDR3 DNA reads TGCGCCAGCAGCTATTCCCCCTTTAGCAAAAACATTCAGTACTTC. Amino acids: CASSYSPFSKNIQYF.

V and J are TRBV7-2 and TRBJ2-7; 12 positions match TRBD2. CDR3 size: 17 residues. With 5 bases clipped from V and 0 bases from J, the junction kept 8 bases outside the gene matches. Germline CDR1 is SGHTA and CDR2 is FQGNSA. CDR3 bases: TGTGCCAGCAGCCCACGGACTAGCGGGACCCTCTCCTACGAGCAGTACTTC. It encodes CASSPRTSGTLSYEQYF.

The chain employs TRBV6-5 and TRBJ2-1, with D unresolved. The CDR3 runs to 11 residues. Trimming pared 6 bases from V and 7 bases from J, leaving 7 bases between. The germline V gene encodes CDR1 MNHEY and CDR2 SVGAGI. The CDR3 DNA reads as TGTGCCAGCAGCACTTTGAATGAGCAGTTCTTC. This codes for CASSTLNEQFF.

V gene TRBV24-1 combines with J gene TRBJ1-6, with D possibly being TRBD1 (6 bases). CDR3 length: 12 amino acids. The germline CDR1 and CDR2 sequences are KGHDR and SFDVKD. The CDR3 nucleotides read TGTCGTAAGCAGGGGAAATATTCACCCCTCCACTTT. Protein product: CRKQGKYSPLHF.

This clone appeared once. This sequence may be a read error, since a much larger clone differs from it by one base. The rearrangement links TRBV6-1 to TRBJ2-7, with TRBD2 matching over 8 bases. Germline V CDR1 and CDR2: MNHNS, SASEGT. CDR3 length equals 15 residues. CDR3: CASNEEGTSSYEQYF. Written as DNA, the CDR3 is TGTGCCAGCAATGAAGAAGGGACTAGCTCCTACGAGCAGTACTTC.

This clone was picked up one time. The rearrangement uses TRBV18 and TRBJ2-5; D uncertain. CDR3 size: 12 residues. V lost 6 bases and J 5 bases, leaving 10 bases between the germline ends. The germline gives CDR1 KGHSH, CDR2 LQKENI. This chain's CDR3 is CASSNQEETQYF. The CDR3 region has the DNA TGTGCCAGCTCTAACCAGGAGGAGACCCAGTACTTC.

J is TRBJ2-2 and V is TRBV2, with D possibly TRBD2 on 5 matching bases. CDR1 is SNHLY and CDR2 is FYNNEI in the germline V gene. V lost 1 base, J lost 5 bases, and 11 bases lay in between. The CDR3 runs to 15 residues. CDR3 in amino acids: CASSEGSGWTGELFF. CDR3 DNA sequence: TGTGCCAGCAGTGAAGGGAGCGGATGGACCGGGGAGCTGTTTTTT.